A selection of T cell receptor beta chains follows, all from one sample in a study of read filtering for tumor transcriptome and immune sequencing. TCRdb redid the calling of the reads with MiXCR, one entry per CDR3 protein. The sample records 50,000 to 65,000 distinct CDR3 sequences, 15% to 20% being singletons. Sequenced: a population of CD138-negative cells sorted from bone marrow. All receptors derive from a donor at least 40 years old with multiple myeloma. Both conserved end residues are part of each CDR3. D genes are given only for firm matches. Some rows have no size entry. The others give once, few or many, or a class for an expanded clone.

d_call	j_call	clone_size	v_call	cdr3_nt	cdr3_aa
NA	TRBJ2-7	many	TRBV30	TGTGCCTGTTCATCCAGTGGGGGGACCTACGAGCAGTACTTC	CACSSSGGTYEQYF
NA	TRBJ2-1	many	TRBV20-1	TGCAGTGCTAGCCAGTCAAGATCTACAATGAACGGGCAGTTCTTC	CSASQSRSTMNGQFF
NA	TRBJ1-2	few	TRBV2	TGTGCCAGCAGTGTGGGTAGTAACGGCTACACCTTC	CASSVGSNGYTF
NA	TRBJ2-7	many	TRBV5-1	TGCGCCAGCCGCTCAGAGTCCGCGGCCTACGAGCAGTACTTC	CASRSESAAYEQYF
NA	TRBJ2-1	many	TRBV7-8	TGTGCCAGCAGCAACCGACAGGACGGCAATGAGCAGTTCTTC	CASSNRQDGNEQFF
NA	TRBJ2-1	NA	TRBV19	TGTGCCAGTACCCTCCCTGAGCAGTTCTTC	CASTLPEQFF
NA	TRBJ2-3	many	TRBV20-1	TGCAGTGCTAGACCCAGGTTCGCTGTCACAGATACGCAGTATTTT	CSARPRFAVTDTQYF
TRBD1	TRBJ1-1	many	TRBV5-1	TGCGCCAGCAGCTGGACAGGGGATAACACTGAAGCTTTCTTT	CASSWTGDNTEAFF
TRBD1	TRBJ2-7	few	TRBV20-1	TGCAGTGCTAGGGAGGACAGGGGGCAATCCGAGCAGTACTTC	CSAREDRGQSEQYF
NA	TRBJ2-3	NA	TRBV20-1	TGCAGTGCTAGAGTCTCCAGGATCGCTAGCACAGATACGCAGTATTTT	CSARVSRIASTDTQYF
NA	TRBJ2-4	many	TRBV20-1	TGCAGTGCTAGAGTGGGCCTAGCCAAAAACATTCAGTACTTC	CSARVGLAKNIQYF
NA	TRBJ2-2	many	TRBV7-9	TGTGCCCTGCCAGGGGAGCCAGCAAGCAACACCGGGGAGCTGTTTTTT	CALPGEPASNTGELFF
NA	TRBJ2-2	many	TRBV7-8	TGTGCCAGCAGCTTCGAGGAGCTGTTTTTT	CASSFEELFF
NA	TRBJ2-3	few	TRBV4-1	TGCGCCAGCACCCTAACTACCAGCACAGATACGCAGTATTTT	CASTLTTSTDTQYF
TRBD1	TRBJ1-2	many	TRBV30	TGTGCCTGGAGTCCGGGACAGGGGGCCGAGGGCTACACCTTC	CAWSPGQGAEGYTF
NA	TRBJ2-7	many	TRBV28	TGTGCCAGCAGTTTATTAGCCGGGACACGGCAAATGTCCTACGAGCAGTACTTC	CASSLLAGTRQMSYEQYF
TRBD1	TRBJ2-1	many	TRBV10-3	TGTGCCATCAGTGAGATAGACAGGGGACACAATGAGCAGTTCTTC	CAISEIDRGHNEQFF
NA	TRBJ2-2	many	TRBV11-2	TGTGCCAGCAGCCCACAGGGCTCCGGGGAGCTGTTTTTT	CASSPQGSGELFF
NA	TRBJ2-1	medium-sized	TRBV4-1	TGCGCCAGCAGCGGCAGGGGCTCCTACAATGAGCAGTTCTTC	CASSGRGSYNEQFF
NA	TRBJ2-1	many	TRBV20-1	TGCAGTGCTACCCCCGGGACACAAAGGGGCAATGAGCAGTTCTTC	CSATPGTQRGNEQFF
TRBD1	TRBJ2-7	few	TRBV27	TGTGCCAGCAGCTTCACAGGGGGTACCGACGAGCAGTACTTC	CASSFTGGTDEQYF
TRBD1	TRBJ1-4	NA	TRBV2	TGTGCCAGCAGGCTTAACAGGGGGGTTGAAAAACTGTTTTTT	CASRLNRGVEKLFF
NA	TRBJ1-3	few	TRBV7-2	TGTGCCAGCAGCTTAGAGGGTATAGGTGGAAACACCATATATTTT	CASSLEGIGGNTIYF
NA	TRBJ2-5	many	TRBV20-1	TGCAGTGCTAGAGTCCAGCAAGAGACCCAGTACTTC	CSARVQQETQYF
NA	TRBJ2-2	many	TRBV2	TGTGCCAGCAGTGTATTCGGGGGCGACACCGGGGAGCTGTTTTTT	CASSVFGGDTGELFF
NA	TRBJ2-5	NA	TRBV19	TGTGCCAGTAGTAGAAGGACTAACGCCCAAGAGACCCAGTACTTC	CASSRRTNAQETQYF
TRBD2	TRBJ2-1	many	TRBV15	TGTGCCACCAGCACTTCGACTAGCGGGAGAAGAAATGAGCAGTTCTTC	CATSTSTSGRRNEQFF
NA	TRBJ2-5	many	TRBV20-1	TGCAGTGCCAGGGGACTTGAGACCCAGTACTTC	CSARGLETQYF
NA	TRBJ2-7	NA	TRBV7-9	TGTGCCAGCAGCTTAGCCCCGGACTCTAGCTCCTACGAGCAGTACTTC	CASSLAPDSSSYEQYF
TRBD1	TRBJ2-7	many	TRBV3-1	TGTGCCAGCAGCCCATGGCCGGGACAGAACTACGAGCAGTACTTC	CASSPWPGQNYEQYF
NA	TRBJ2-2	many	TRBV5-1	TGCGCCAGCAGCTTGGTGCGGAACACCGGGGAGCTGTTTTTT	CASSLVRNTGELFF
NA	TRBJ2-3	many	TRBV12-3/TRBV12-4	TGTGCCAGCAGTTCGGGCGGAGATACGCAGTATTTT	CASSSGGDTQYF
NA	TRBJ1-1	many	TRBV29-1	TGCAGCGTTGATAACACTGAAGCTTTCTTT	CSVDNTEAFF
NA	TRBJ1-5	many	TRBV6-5	TGTGCCAGCAGTTACTCTGGAGGGGCGGGACAGCCCCAGCATTTT	CASSYSGGAGQPQHF
NA	TRBJ1-3	many	TRBV11-2	TGTGCCAGCAGCTCCACCCGGCGAGGAAACACCATATATTTT	CASSSTRRGNTIYF
TRBD2	TRBJ2-3	many	TRBV7-2	TGTGCCAGCAGCTTAGGAGGGATGCGGGGGGGCCTCACAGATACGCAGTATTTT	CASSLGGMRGGLTDTQYF
TRBD2	TRBJ2-1	NA	TRBV30	TGTGCCTGGGGGACTAGCGGGAGCTCCTACAATGAGCAGTTCTTC	CAWGTSGSSYNEQFF
TRBD2	TRBJ2-1	many	TRBV10-3	TGTGCCACCGGACTAGCGGGAGACAATGAGCAGTTCTTC	CATGLAGDNEQFF
TRBD2	TRBJ2-3	many	TRBV28	TGTGCCAGCAGTTCCGGCGGGGGTCGGGGCACAGATACGCAGTATTTT	CASSSGGGRGTDTQYF
NA	TRBJ1-5	few	TRBV12-3/TRBV12-4	TGTGCCAGCACTGGAACTCCCAATCAGCCCCAGCATTTT	CASTGTPNQPQHF
TRBD2	TRBJ2-1	NA	TRBV3-1	TGTGCCAGCAGCCAGGGAGATAGCGGGAGGGCCGGTAATGTGCAGTTCTTC	CASSQGDSGRAGNVQFF
NA	TRBJ2-2	many	TRBV6-5	TGTGCCAGCAGTTACTCGACTCAGCGACGGACCGGGGAGCTGCTTTTT	CASSYSTQRRTGELLF
TRBD1	TRBJ2-7	few	TRBV5-1	TGCGCCAGCAGCGTCACCGGGACAGGGGAACTCTACGAGCAGTACTTC	CASSVTGTGELYEQYF
NA	TRBJ1-1	many	TRBV20-1	TGCAGTGCAGTCGGCCGGGGCACTGAAGCTTTCTTT	CSAVGRGTEAFF
TRBD1	TRBJ1-1	many	TRBV29-1	TGCAGCGTTGGACAGGGAGGGTCTGAAGCTTTCTTT	CSVGQGGSEAFF
NA	TRBJ2-1	NA	TRBV6-5	TGTGCTAGCAGCGGAGGGGATGAGCAGTTCTTC	CASSGGDEQFF
NA	TRBJ1-1	NA	TRBV12-3/TRBV12-4	TGTGCCAGCAGTCCAGTAAGTGGGGGGGGGACCACTGAAGCTTTCTTT	CASSPVSGGGTTEAFF
NA	TRBJ1-1	many	TRBV7-9	TGTGCCAGCAGCTTCCCACACAGCTACACTGAAGCTTTCTTT	CASSFPHSYTEAFF